This T cell receptor beta chain was captured in a study of T cell changes during pregnancy in multiple sclerosis. This CDR3 has 15 amino acids. The ends were cut back, 5 bases at V and 3 bases at J, with 16 bases in the middle. Germline V gene lookup returns CDR1 SGHTA and CDR2 FQGNSA. Method: immunoSEQ multiplex PCR; TCRdb's copy keeps in-frame clones and lacks some. Here the sample spans more than 30,000 clones, over 80% being singletons. This clone was observed a handful of times. This chain links TRBV7-2 with TRBJ2-5; D might be TRBD2 (5 bases). This clonotype was sampled from a female donor with multiple sclerosis, enrolled in a pregnancy study. The sample consisted of PBMCs (not recorded whether the cells were cultured). The CDR3 DNA reads TGTGCCAGCAGCCCCATCGGGTTGGGAGAAGAGACCCAGTACTTC. Its protein is CASSPIGLGEETQYF.